These 4 T cell receptor beta chains originate from one sample sequenced in a study of T cells expressing NK-cell markers. Following a re-call of the 5' RACE reads, TCRdb has one entry per CDR3 protein and lacks DNA. The table lists hundreds of thousands of distinct CDR3 sequences. The sample was blood T cells: a sorted CD56 or NKG2C T cell subset, CD4+ or CD8+ T cells, or bulk PBMC T cells (not recorded which). The receptors originated from a woman between 18 and 70 years old in good health.

The chain uses TRBV5-6 and TRBJ2-7; TCRdb outputs TRBD2, but without DNA this stays unchecked. The V gene's germline CDR1 is SGHDT and CDR2 YYEEEE. This CDR3 has 15 amino acids. The CDR3 reads CASSPGVSGSYEQYF.

The chain recombines TRBV4-3 with TRBJ1-1. CDR1 and CDR2 from the germline V gene are LGHNA and YSLEER. This CDR3 spans 14 amino acids. CDR3 region: CASSLVGDGDEAFF.

This chain links TRBV27 with TRBJ2-7; TCRdb returns TRBD1, unconfirmable since there is no DNA. Looked up from germline, CDR1 is MNHEY and CDR2 is SMNVEV (reference sequence). This CDR3 has 14 amino acids. The CDR3: CAVKRGGTTYEQYF.

The V gene is TRBV3-1, the J gene TRBJ1-6; TCRdb returns TRBD1, unconfirmable since there is no DNA. Germline lookup yields CDR1 LGHDT and CDR2 YNNKEL (reference sequence). The CDR3 is 15 amino acids. The CDR3 loop reads CASSQGTGTTSPLHF.